One and the same sample provided the 24 T cell receptor beta chains below, sequenced in a study of early T cells in non-severe SARS-CoV-2 infection. TCRdb analysed the 5' RACE reads with MiXCR anew, one entry per CDR3 protein. This repertoire shows roughly 51,000 distinct CDR3 sequences, around 8% found once; its top ten account for approximately 10%. Sequences were derived from whole blood, sampled at baseline. These receptors were obtained from an adult who was a healthcare worker with PCR-confirmed SARS-CoV-2 infection or an uninfected control (not recorded which).

The V and J genes are TRBV12-3 or TRBV12-4 and TRBJ2-6; D remains ambiguous. The CDR3 spans 16 residues. The V end lost 4 bases, the J end lost 1 base, and 11 bases lay between the germline ends. CDR3 sequence reads: CASSSSLGSGANVLTF. The CDR3 nucleotides are TGTGCCAGCAGTTCCTCCCTGGGATCTGGGGCCAACGTCCTGACTTTC.

This clonotype was picked up many times. The chain employs TRBV7-9 and TRBJ2-2, with D unresolved. The germline gives CDR1 SEHNR, CDR2 FQNEAQ (reference sequence). The V end was cut by 5 bases, the J end by 1 base, with 8 bases between. CDR3 length equals 14 residues. CDR3 nucleotides: TGTGCCAGCAGCCCACACTTGAACACCGGGGAGCTGTTTTTT. It translates to CASSPHLNTGELFF.

The genes are TRBV7-2 and TRBJ2-7; a weak D match, TRBD2 (6 bases). Germline-derived CDR1 and CDR2 are SGHTA and FQGNSA. V was clipped by 5 bases and J by 9 bases, with 20 bases between them. The CDR3 spans 14 residues. The CDR3 DNA reads as TGTGCCAGCAGCCTCGAAGGAGGGAGGCCCGCGCAGTACTTC. Amino acid sequence: CASSLEGGRPAQYF.

This chain links TRBV7-2 with TRBJ2-5; D possibly corresponds to TRBD2 (5 bases). The CDR3 has 15 amino acids. Trimming removed 8 bases at V and 2 bases at J, with 18 bases between. CDR1 and CDR2 (germline): SGHTA, FQGNSA. Here the CDR3 reads CASRLTVYSQETQYF. In DNA, the CDR3 is TGTGCCAGCCGACTAACTGTGTACAGTCAAGAGACCCAGTACTTC.

Many counts were recorded for this clonotype. The V and J genes are TRBV4-2 and TRBJ1-4; D is undetermined. The CDR3 sequence is 16 residues long. Germline V gives CDR1 LGHNA, CDR2 YNFKEQ. V lost 1 base and J lost 4, with 13 bases in between. This chain's CDR3 is CASSQGSEAGNEKLFF. As DNA, the CDR3 is TGTGCCAGCAGCCAAGGGAGTGAGGCTGGTAATGAAAAACTGTTTTTT.

This clonotype has just a few counts. This chain links TRBV7-2 with TRBJ2-1, with D possibly matching TRBD2 (5 bases). Trimming shortened V by 1 base and J by 1 base, and 8 bases separated the two germline ends. The CDR3 is 15 residues long. Germline values: CDR1 SGHTA, CDR2 FQGNSA. CDR3 DNA sequence: TGTGCCAGCAGCTTAGGGCTAGCATCCTACAATGAGCAGTTCTTC. It codes for CASSLGLASYNEQFF.

This clonotype was seen only a few times. The gene calls are TRBV6-2 or TRBV6-3 and TRBJ2-7, with TRBD2 identical over 9 bases. The V segment lost 6 bases and the J segment 2 bases; nucleotides outside the gene matches: 5. Germline CDR1 MNHEY, CDR2 SVGEGT. The CDR3 totals 14 residues. Written as DNA, the CDR3 is TGTGCCAGCAGAACTAGCGGGCCAACCTACGAGCAGTACTTC. Encoded protein: CASRTSGPTYEQYF.

The sample holds a few counts of this clonotype. The J gene is TRBJ2-1, the V gene TRBV27; 9 nucleotides align to TRBD1. CDR1 and CDR2 (germline): MNHEY, SMNVEV (reference sequence). This CDR3 comprises 15 residues. Germline trimming cut 4 bases from V and 3 bases from J; bases unmatched to any gene: 4. The CDR3 is CASSSGTGFYNEQFF. The CDR3 DNA is TGTGCCAGCAGTTCCGGGACAGGGTTCTACAATGAGCAGTTCTTC.

The gene calls are TRBV20-1 and TRBJ1-2, with D hard to call. The CDR3 is 11 residues long. Trimming pared 3 bases from V and 4 bases from J, leaving 6 bases between. Germline-derived CDR1 and CDR2 are DFQATT and SNEGSKA (reference sequence). CDR3 loop: CSASPFYGYTF. As DNA, the CDR3 is TGCAGTGCTAGTCCGTTCTATGGCTACACCTTC.

This clonotype was detected many times. The rearrangement uses TRBV14 and TRBJ1-1; D gene uncertain. V lost 4 bases to trimming and J lost 4 bases, with 10 bases between them. In germline, CDR1 is SGHDN, CDR2 FVKESK. CDR3 length equals 13 residues. CDR3 loop: CASSPRLSTEAFF. The CDR3 region has the DNA TGTGCCAGCAGCCCACGATTGAGCACTGAAGCTTTCTTT.

This clonotype was seen only a few times. The J gene is TRBJ2-7, the V gene TRBV20-1, with 9 bases lining up with TRBD2. Germline V CDR1 and CDR2: DFQATT, SNEGSKA (reference sequence). This CDR3 has 14 amino acids. Germline trimming cut 3 bases from V and 3 bases from J; bases unmatched to any gene: 6. The CDR3: CSASPSGAFYEQYF. Here the CDR3 DNA reads TGCAGTGCTAGTCCTAGCGGGGCCTTCTACGAGCAGTACTTC.

This clonotype was recorded at least ten times. The chain couples TRBV20-1 to TRBJ2-2; TRBD2 agrees at 7 bases. CDR1 is DFQATT, CDR2 SNEGSKA, per germline (reference sequence). Trimming removed 4 bases from V and 3 bases from J; junction bases left unmatched: 8. This CDR3 is 15 amino acids long. CDR3 amino acids: CSATGAGRDTGELFF. The CDR3 bases are TGCAGTGCTACCGGAGCGGGAAGGGACACCGGGGAGCTGTTTTTT.

In this sample, this clonotype turned up many times. This rearrangement joins TRBV20-1 to TRBJ2-5; 15 bases map to TRBD2. V shed 5 bases, J shed 5 bases, and the junction held 3 bases outside the gene matches. Germline CDR1 is DFQATT and CDR2 is SNEGSKA (reference sequence). The CDR3 runs 14 residues. For the CDR3, the DNA is TGCAGTGCTTCTGGACTAGCGGGAGGGGAGACCCAGTACTTC. Amino acid sequence: CSASGLAGGETQYF.

This clonotype was seen more than once but under ten times. The rearrangement links TRBV7-2 to TRBJ2-3; the D is unclear. Per the germline V gene, CDR1 is SGHTA and CDR2 is FQGNSA. The CDR3 runs 12 residues. Trimming shortened V by 4 bases and J by 11 bases, and 13 bases separated the two germline ends. The CDR3 loop reads CASSSPVGEQYF. CDR3 coding DNA: TGTGCCAGCAGCTCCCCCGTCGGAGAGCAGTATTTT.

This clonotype was counted ten times or more. This chain connects TRBV7-9 to TRBJ2-2, with 9 bases matching TRBD1. The CDR3 spans 16 residues. The germline gives CDR1 SEHNR, CDR2 FQNEAQ (reference sequence). V was clipped by 6 bases and J by 1 base; unmatched bases: 6. The CDR3 here is CASRTWDRVNTGELFF. The CDR3 DNA sequence: TGTGCCAGCAGAACTTGGGACAGGGTGAACACCGGGGAGCTGTTTTTT.

This clonotype was recorded at least ten times. V usage is TRBV20-1 and J usage is TRBJ1-1; 10 bases align to TRBD1. CDR1 DFQATT and CDR2 SNEGSKA come from the germline V gene (reference sequence). The CDR3 contains 15 residues. With 6 bases clipped from V and 3 bases from J, the junction kept 10 bases outside the gene matches. CDR3: CSATGQGTGDTEAFF. Here the CDR3 DNA reads TGCAGTGCAACGGGACAGGGGACGGGAGACACTGAAGCTTTCTTT.

In this sample, this clonotype turned up many times. V usage is TRBV7-9 and J usage is TRBJ2-7; 9 bases fit TRBD2. V was pared by 5 bases and J by 3 bases, with 5 bases of the junction left unmatched. Germline assignment: CDR1 SEHNR and CDR2 FQNEAQ (reference sequence). The CDR3 has 14 amino acids. CDR3 DNA: TGTGCCAGCAGCCCGGGACTAGCTTTCTACGAGCAGTACTTC. Its translation: CASSPGLAFYEQYF.

The CDR3 spells CASSPRRGGSLKDEQFF. The CDR3 DNA sequence: TGTGCCAGCAGTCCCCGCCGCGGCGGGAGCCTTAAAGATGAGCAGTTCTTC. This chain links TRBV28 with TRBJ2-1; 7 bases are a match to TRBD2. Germline-derived CDR1 and CDR2 are MDHEN and SYDVKM. This CDR3 contains 17 residues. The ends lost 5 bases at V and 8 bases at J; junction bases unmatched: 18. Full variable domain (outside the CDR3, taken from reference TRBV28 and TRBJ2-1): DVKVTQSSRYLVKRTGEKVFLECVQDMDHENMFWYRQDPGLGLRLIYFSYDVKMKEKGDIPEGYSVSREKKERFSLILESASTNQTSMYLCASSPRRGGSLKDEQFFGPGTRLTVL.

The chain combines TRBV7-9 with TRBJ2-4; D may match TRBD1 or TRBD2 (5 bases each). Germline V gene data show CDR1 as SEHNR and CDR2 as FQNEAQ (reference sequence). The CDR3 extends over 19 amino acids. Trimming took off 0 bases at V and 3 bases at J, with 21 bases between the two ends. CDR3 sequence (DNA): TGTGCCAGCAGCTTAGCGACGCCCCGGGGTGGAAGGGGCAAAAACATTCAGTACTTC. The encoded protein is CASSLATPRGGRGKNIQYF. The full variable domain, its missing parts supplied by reference TRBV7-9 and TRBJ2-4, is DTGVSQNPRHKITKRGQNVTFRCDPISEHNRLYWYRQTLGQGPEFLTYFQNEAQLEKSRLLSDRFSAERPKGSFSTLEIQRTEQGDSAMYLCASSLATPRGGRGKNIQYFGAGTRLSVL.

The V call is TRBV7-8, the J call TRBJ2-3, with TRBD2 identical over 13 bases. The V and J ends lost 5 bases and 5 bases, in that order; junction bases with no gene match: 10. Per the germline V gene, CDR1 is SGHVS and CDR2 is FQNEAQ. This CDR3 has 17 amino acids. CDR3: CASSDPTSGRAGDTQYF. The CDR3 nucleotides read TGTGCCAGCAGCGACCCAACTAGCGGGAGGGCCGGAGATACGCAGTATTTT.

The chain carries TRBV28 and TRBJ2-1; 10 positions match TRBD2. The CDR3 covers 15 residues. V was pared by 5 bases and J by 3 bases, with 4 bases of the junction left unmatched. CDR1 and CDR2 from the germline V gene are MDHEN and SYDVKM. The CDR3 spells CASSEAGGGYNEQFF. CDR3 DNA: TGTGCCAGCAGTGAAGCGGGAGGGGGCTACAATGAGCAGTTCTTC.

The V gene is TRBV25-1, the J gene TRBJ2-2; D gene ambiguous. Germline CDR1 is MGHDK and CDR2 is SYGVNS. V dropped 1 base and J dropped 5 bases, with 11 bases sitting between them. CDR3 size: 15 residues. The CDR3 spells CASSEFFDRTGELFF. CDR3 DNA sequence: TGTGCCAGCAGTGAATTCTTCGATAGGACCGGGGAGCTGTTTTTT.

This clonotype has more than one count but fewer than ten. The genes are TRBV30 and TRBJ2-1; unclear D gene. The V end lost 0 bases, the J end lost 3 bases, and 6 bases lay between the germline ends. CDR1 GTSNPN and CDR2 SVGIG come from the germline V gene (reference sequence). The length of the CDR3 is 13 residues. The CDR3 spells CAWSVHSYNEQFF. CDR3 in DNA: TGTGCCTGGAGTGTTCACAGCTACAATGAGCAGTTCTTC.

This clonotype occurred many times. This chain joins TRBV7-8 and TRBJ2-3; D is undetermined. The germline CDR1 and CDR2 sequences are SGHVS and FQNEAQ. CDR3 length equals 14 residues. V gave up 2 bases and J gave up 8 bases, with 14 bases separating them. CDR3 sequence: CASSLPDGPATQYF. The DNA of the CDR3 is TGTGCCAGCAGCTTACCAGATGGCCCCGCTACGCAGTATTTT.